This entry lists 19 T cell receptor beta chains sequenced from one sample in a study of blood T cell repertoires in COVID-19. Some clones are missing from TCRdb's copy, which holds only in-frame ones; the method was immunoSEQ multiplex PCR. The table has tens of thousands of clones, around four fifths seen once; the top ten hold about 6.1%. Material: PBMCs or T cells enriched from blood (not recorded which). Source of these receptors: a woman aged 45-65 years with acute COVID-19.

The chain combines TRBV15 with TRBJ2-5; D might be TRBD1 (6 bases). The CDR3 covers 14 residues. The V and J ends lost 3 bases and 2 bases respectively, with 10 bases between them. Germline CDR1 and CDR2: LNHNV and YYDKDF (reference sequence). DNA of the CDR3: TGTGCCACCAGCAGTTTACAGGGACAAGAGACCCAGTACTTC. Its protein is CATSSLQGQETQYF.

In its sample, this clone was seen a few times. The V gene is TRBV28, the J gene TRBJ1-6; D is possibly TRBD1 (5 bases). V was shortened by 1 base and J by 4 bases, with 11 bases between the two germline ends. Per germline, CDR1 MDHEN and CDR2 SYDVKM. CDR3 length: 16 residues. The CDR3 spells CASSLFAGHYNSPLHF. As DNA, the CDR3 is TGTGCCAGCAGTTTATTTGCAGGGCATTATAATTCACCCCTCCACTTT.

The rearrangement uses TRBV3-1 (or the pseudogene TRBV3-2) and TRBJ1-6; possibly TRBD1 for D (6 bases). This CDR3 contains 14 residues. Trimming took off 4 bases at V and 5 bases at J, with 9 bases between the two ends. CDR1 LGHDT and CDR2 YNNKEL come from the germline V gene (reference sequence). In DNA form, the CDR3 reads TGTGCCAGCAGCCGGCGGACAGATAATTCACCCCTCCACTTT. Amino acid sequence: CASSRRTDNSPLHF.

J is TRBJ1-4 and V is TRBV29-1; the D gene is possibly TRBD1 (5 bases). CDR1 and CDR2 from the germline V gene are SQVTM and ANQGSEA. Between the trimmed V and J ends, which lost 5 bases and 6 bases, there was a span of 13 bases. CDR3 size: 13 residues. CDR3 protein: CSVSGLLDEKLFF. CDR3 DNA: TGCAGCGTTTCAGGGCTCTTGGATGAAAAACTGTTTTTT.

The CDR3 DNA follows: TGTGCCAGCAGTCAGGGGCGAGGGGAGACCCAGTACTTC. It is translated as CASSQGRGETQYF. The chain has TRBV12-3 or TRBV12-4 and TRBJ2-5; TRBD1 is a possible D gene (6 bases). This CDR3 contains 13 residues. The V end lost 5 bases, the J end lost 5 bases, and 12 bases lay between the germline ends.

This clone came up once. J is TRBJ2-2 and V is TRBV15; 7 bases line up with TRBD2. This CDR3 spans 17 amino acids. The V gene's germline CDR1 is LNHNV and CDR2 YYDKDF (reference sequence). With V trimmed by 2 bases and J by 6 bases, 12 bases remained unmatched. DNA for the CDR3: TGTGCCACCAGCAGACTAGCCGGGACTACCGTCCCCGGGGAGCTGTTTTTT. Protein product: CATSRLAGTTVPGELFF. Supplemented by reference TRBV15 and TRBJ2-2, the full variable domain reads DAMVIQNPRYQVTQFGKPVTLSCSQTLNHNVMYWYQQKSSQAPKLLFHYYDKDFNNEADTPDNFQSRRPNTSFCFLDIRSPGLGDTAMYLCATSRLAGTTVPGELFFGEGSRLTVL.

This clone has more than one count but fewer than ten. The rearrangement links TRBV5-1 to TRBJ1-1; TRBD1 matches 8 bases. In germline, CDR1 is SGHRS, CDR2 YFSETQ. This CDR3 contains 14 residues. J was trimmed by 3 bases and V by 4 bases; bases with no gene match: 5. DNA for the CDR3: TGCGCCAGCAGCACCTGGACAGGGTACACTGAAGCTTTCTTT. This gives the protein CASSTWTGYTEAFF.

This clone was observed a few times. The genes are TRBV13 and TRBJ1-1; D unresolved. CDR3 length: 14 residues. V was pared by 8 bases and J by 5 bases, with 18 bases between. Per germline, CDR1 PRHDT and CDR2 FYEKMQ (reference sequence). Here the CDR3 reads CASGMWAGRTEAFF. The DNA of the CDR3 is TGTGCCAGCGGTATGTGGGCGGGTAGGACTGAAGCTTTCTTT.

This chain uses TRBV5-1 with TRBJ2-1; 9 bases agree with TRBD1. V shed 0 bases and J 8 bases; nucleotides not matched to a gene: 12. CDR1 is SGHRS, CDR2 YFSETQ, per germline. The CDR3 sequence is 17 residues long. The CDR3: CASSLGTGGASSYEQFF. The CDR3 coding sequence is TGCGCCAGCAGCTTGGGAACAGGGGGCGCAAGTTCATATGAGCAGTTCTTC.

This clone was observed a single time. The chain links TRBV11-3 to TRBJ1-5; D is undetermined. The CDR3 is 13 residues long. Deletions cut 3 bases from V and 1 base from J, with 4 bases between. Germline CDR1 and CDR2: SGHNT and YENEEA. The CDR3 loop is CASSLESNQPQHF. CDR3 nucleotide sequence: TGTGCCAGCAGCTTGGAGAGCAATCAGCCCCAGCATTTT.

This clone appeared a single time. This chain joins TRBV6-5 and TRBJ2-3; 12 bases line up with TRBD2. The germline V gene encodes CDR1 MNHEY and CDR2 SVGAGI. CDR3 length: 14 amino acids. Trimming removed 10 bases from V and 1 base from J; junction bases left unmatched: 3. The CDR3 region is CATRTSGGTDTQYF. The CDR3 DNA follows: TGTGCCACCAGGACTAGCGGGGGCACAGATACGCAGTATTTT.

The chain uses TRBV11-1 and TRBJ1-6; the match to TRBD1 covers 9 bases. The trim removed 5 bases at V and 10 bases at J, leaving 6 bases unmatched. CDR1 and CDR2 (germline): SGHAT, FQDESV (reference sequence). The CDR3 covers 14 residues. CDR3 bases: TGTGCCAGCAGCCCAGGACAGGGGAGATCACCCCTCCACTTT. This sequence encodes CASSPGQGRSPLHF.

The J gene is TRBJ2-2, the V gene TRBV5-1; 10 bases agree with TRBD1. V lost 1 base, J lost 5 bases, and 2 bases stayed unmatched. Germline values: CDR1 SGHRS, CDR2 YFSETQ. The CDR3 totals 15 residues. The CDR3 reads CASSLRDRGTGELFF. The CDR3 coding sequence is TGCGCCAGCAGCTTGAGGGACAGGGGAACCGGGGAGCTGTTTTTT. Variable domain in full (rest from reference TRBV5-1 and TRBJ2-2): KAGVTQTPRYLIKTRGQQVTLSCSPISGHRSVSWYQQTPGQGLQFLFEYFSETQRNKGNFPGRFSGRQFSNSRSEMNVSTLELGDSALYLCASSLRDRGTGELFFGEGSRLTVL.

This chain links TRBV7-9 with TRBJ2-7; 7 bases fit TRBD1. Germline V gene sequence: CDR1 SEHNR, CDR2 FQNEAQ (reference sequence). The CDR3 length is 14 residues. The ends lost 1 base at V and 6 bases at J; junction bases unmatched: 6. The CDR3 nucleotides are TGTGCCAGCAGCTTAGGACAGGGCGAAGCCGAGCAGTACTTC. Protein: CASSLGQGEAEQYF.

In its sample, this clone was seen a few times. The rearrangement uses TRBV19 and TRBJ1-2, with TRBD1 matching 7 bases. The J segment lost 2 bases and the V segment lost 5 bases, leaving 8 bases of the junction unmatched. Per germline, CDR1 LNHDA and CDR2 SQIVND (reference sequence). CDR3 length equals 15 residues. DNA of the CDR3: TGTGCCAGTAGTGCAAACAGGGGACGGAACTATGGCTACACCTTC. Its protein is CASSANRGRNYGYTF.

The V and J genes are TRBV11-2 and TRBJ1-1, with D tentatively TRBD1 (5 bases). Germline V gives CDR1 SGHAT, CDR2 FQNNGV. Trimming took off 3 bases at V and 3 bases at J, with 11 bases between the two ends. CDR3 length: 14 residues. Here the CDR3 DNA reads TGTGCCAGCAGCTTCTTCGGGGGTGACACTGAAGCTTTCTTT. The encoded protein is CASSFFGGDTEAFF.

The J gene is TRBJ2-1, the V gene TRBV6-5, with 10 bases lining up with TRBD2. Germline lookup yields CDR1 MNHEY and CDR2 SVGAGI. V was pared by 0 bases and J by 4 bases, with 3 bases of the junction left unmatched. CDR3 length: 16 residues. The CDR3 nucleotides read TGTGCCAGCAGTTACTCGGTAGCGGGGGGTTACAATGAGCAGTTCTTC. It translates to CASSYSVAGGYNEQFF.

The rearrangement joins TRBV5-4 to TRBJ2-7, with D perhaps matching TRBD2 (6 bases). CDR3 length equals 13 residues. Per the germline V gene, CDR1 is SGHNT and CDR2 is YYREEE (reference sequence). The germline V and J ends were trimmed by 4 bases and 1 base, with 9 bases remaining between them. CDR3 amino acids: CASSRSGSYEQYF. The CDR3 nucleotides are TGTGCCAGCAGCCGTAGCGGATCCTACGAGCAGTACTTC. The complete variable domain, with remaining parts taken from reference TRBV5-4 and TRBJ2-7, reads ETGVTQSPTHLIKTRGQQVTLRCSSQSGHNTVSWYQQALGQGPQFIFQYYREEENGRGNFPPRFSGLQFPNYSSELNVNALELDDSALYLCASSRSGSYEQYFGPGTRLTVT.

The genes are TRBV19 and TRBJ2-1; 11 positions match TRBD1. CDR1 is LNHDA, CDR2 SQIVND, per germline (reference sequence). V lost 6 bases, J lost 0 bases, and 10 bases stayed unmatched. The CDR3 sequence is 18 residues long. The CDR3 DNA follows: TGTGCCAGTAGCCCACCCCGGACAGGGGGCCTCTCCTACAATGAGCAGTTCTTC. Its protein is CASSPPRTGGLSYNEQFF.